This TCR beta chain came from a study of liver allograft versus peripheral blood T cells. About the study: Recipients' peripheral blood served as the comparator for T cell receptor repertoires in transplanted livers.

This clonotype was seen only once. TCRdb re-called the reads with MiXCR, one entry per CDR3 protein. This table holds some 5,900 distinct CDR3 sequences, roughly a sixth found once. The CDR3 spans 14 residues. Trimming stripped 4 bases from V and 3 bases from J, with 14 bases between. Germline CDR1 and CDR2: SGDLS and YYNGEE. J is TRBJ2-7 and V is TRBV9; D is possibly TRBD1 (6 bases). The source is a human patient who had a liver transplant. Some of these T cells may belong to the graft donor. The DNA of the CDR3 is TGTGCCAGCAGCCCAGAGGGGGTCGGCTACGAGCAGTACTTC. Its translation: CASSPEGVGYEQYF.